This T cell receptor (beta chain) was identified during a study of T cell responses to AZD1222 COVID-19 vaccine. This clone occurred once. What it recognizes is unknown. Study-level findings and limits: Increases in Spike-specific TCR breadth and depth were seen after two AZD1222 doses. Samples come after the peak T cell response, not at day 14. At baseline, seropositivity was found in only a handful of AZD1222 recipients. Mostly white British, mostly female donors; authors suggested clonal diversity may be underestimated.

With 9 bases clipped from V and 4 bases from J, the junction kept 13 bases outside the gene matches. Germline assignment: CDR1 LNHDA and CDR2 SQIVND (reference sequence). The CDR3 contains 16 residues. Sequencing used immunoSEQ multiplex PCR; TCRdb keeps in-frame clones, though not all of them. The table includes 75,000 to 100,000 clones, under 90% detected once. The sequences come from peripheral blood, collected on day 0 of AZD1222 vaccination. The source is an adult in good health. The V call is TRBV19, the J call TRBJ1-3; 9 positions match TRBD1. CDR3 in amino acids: CASTGTGYPGGNTIYF. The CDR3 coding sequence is TGTGCCAGCACCGGGACAGGGTATCCCGGCGGAAACACCATATATTTT. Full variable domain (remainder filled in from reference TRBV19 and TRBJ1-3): DGGITQSPKYLFRKEGQNVTLSCEQNLNHDAMYWYRQDPGQGLRLIYYSQIVNDFQKGDIAEGYSVSREKKESFPLTVTSAQKNPTAFYLCASTGTGYPGGNTIYFGEGSWLTVV.